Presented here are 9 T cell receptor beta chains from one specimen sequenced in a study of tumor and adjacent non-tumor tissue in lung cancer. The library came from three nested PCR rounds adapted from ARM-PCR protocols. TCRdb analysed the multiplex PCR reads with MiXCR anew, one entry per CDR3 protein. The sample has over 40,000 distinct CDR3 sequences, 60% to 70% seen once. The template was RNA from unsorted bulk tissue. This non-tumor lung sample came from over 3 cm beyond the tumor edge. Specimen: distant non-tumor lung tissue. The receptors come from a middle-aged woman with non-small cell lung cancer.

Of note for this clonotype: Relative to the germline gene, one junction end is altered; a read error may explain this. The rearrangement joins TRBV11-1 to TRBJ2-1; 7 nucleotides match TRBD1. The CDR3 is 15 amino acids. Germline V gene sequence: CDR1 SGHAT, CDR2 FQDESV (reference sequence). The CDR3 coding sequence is TGTGCCAGCAGTCAGGGGGTTGTGACATGGAATGGGCAGTTCTTC. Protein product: CASSQGVVTWNGQFF.

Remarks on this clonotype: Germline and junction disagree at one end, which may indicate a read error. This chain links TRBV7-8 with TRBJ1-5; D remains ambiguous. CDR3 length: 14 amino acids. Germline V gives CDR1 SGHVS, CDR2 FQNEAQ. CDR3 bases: TGTGCCGGCAGCTTACGATATAGCAATCAGCCCCAGCATTTT. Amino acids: CAGSLRYSNQPQHF. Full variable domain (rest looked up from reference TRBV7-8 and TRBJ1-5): GAGVSQSPRYKVAKRGQDVALRCDPISGHVSLFWYQQALGQGPEFLTYFQNEAQLDKSGLPSDRFFAERPEGSVSTLKIQRTQQEDSAVYLCAGSLRYSNQPQHFGDGTRLSIL.

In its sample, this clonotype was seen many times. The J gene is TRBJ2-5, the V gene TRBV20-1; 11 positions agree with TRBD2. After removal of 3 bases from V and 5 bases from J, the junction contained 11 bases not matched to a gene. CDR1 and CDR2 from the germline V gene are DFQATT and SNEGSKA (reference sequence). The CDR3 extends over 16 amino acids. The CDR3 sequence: CSASPRLAGNGETQYF. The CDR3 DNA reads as TGCAGTGCTAGTCCCCGACTAGCGGGGAATGGGGAGACCCAGTACTTC.

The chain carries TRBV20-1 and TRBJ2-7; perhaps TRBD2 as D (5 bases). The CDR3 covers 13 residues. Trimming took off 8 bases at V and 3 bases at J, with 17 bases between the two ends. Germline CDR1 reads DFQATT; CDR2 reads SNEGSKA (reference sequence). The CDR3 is CSTPAEGLYEQYF. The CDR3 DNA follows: TGCAGTACTCCTGCAGAGGGCCTCTACGAGCAGTACTTC.

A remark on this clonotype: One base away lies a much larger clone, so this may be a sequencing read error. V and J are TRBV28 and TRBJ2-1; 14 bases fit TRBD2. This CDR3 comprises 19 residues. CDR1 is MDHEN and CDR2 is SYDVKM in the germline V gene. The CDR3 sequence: CAGSLGLAGALSSYNEQFF. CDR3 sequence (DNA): TGTGCCGGCAGTTTGGGACTAGCGGGGGCCTTAAGCTCCTACAATGAGCAGTTCTTC.

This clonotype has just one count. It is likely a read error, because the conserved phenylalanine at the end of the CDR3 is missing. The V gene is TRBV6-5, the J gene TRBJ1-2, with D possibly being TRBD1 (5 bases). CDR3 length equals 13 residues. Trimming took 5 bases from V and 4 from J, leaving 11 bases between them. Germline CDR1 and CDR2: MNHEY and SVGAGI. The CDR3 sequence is CASSPRDRYGYTS. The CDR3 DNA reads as TGTGCCAGCAGTCCACGGGACCGCTATGGCTACACCTCC.

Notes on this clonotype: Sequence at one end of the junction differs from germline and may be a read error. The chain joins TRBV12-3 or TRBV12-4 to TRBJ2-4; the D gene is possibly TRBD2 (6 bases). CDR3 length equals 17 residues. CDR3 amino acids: CASSFKSGVEANNIQYF. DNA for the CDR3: TGTGCCAGCAGTTTTAAGTCGGGGGTCGAGGCCAATAACATTCAGTACTTC.

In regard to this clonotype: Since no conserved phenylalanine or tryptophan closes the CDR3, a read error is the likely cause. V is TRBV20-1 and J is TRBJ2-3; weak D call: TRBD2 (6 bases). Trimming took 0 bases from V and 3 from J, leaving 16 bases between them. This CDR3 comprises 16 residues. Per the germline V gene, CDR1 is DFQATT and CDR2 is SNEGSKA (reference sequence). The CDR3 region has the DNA TGCAGTGCTAGAGAGATGACTAGGGGTTTTACAGATACGCAGTATTTA. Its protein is CSAREMTRGFTDTQYL.

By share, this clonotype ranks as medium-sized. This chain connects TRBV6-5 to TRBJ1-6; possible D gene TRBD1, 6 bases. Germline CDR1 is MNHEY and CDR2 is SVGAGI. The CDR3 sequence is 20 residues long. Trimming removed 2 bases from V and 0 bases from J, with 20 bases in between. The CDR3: CASSYKAGASTNSYNSPLHF. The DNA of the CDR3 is TGTGCCAGCAGTTACAAGGCGGGGGCTTCTACTAACTCCTATAATTCACCCCTCCACTTT.